The rows below give T cell receptor beta chains drawn from one sample of a study of blood T cell repertoires in COVID-19. Profiling relied on immunoSEQ multiplex PCR, and the TCRdb table lists in-frame clones only, not all of them. Of 240,000 or so clones listed, almost 85% are singletons. Sequenced input: peripheral blood. The source is a woman of 80 years or more with acute or convalescent COVID-19. Both conserved end residues are part of each CDR3. The D gene is left open where the match is weak. Clone size, where shown, is once, few, many, or a class for clones that have expanded.

clone_size	v_call	d_call	j_call	cdr3_aa	cdr3_nt
-	TRBV28	TRBD2	TRBJ2-7	CASSSPGTSGTYEQYF	TGTGCCAGCAGTTCCCCTGGGACTAGCGGGACCTACGAGCAGTACTTC
-	TRBV6-6	-	TRBJ1-1	CASSSPAGAGTEAFF	TGTGCCAGCAGTTCCCCGGCAGGGGCGGGCACTGAAGCTTTCTTT
-	TRBV15	-	TRBJ2-7	CATSRVQGRLEQYF	TGTGCCACCAGCAGAGTCCAGGGAAGACTCGAGCAGTACTTC
-	TRBV7-9	TRBD2	TRBJ2-1	CASSPTARTSALGNEQFF	TGTGCCAGCAGCCCAACCGCCCGCACTAGCGCACTGGGAAATGAGCAGTTCTTC
-	TRBV5-1	-	TRBJ2-5	CASSLAIREQETQYF	TGCGCCAGCAGCTTGGCCATAAGGGAGCAAGAGACCCAGTACTTC
-	TRBV11-2	-	TRBJ1-1	CASSFPGNTEAFF	TGTGCCAGCAGCTTTCCCGGGAACACTGAAGCTTTCTTT
-	TRBV3-1/TRBV3-2	-	TRBJ2-1	CASSQEAQGQFF	TGTGCCAGCAGCCAAGAGGCCCAGGGGCAGTTCTTC
-	TRBV15	-	TRBJ1-2	CATSSTGSLRYGYTF	TGTGCCACCAGCAGCACCGGGAGTCTCCGCTATGGCTACACCTTC
-	TRBV19	TRBD1	TRBJ1-3	CASSLNGQASGNTIYF	TGTGCCAGTAGTCTCAACGGACAGGCCTCTGGAAACACCATATATTTT
-	TRBV5-4	-	TRBJ2-5	CASSLPPNQETQYF	TGTGCCAGCAGCTTGCCCCCAAACCAAGAGACCCAGTACTTC
-	TRBV6-5	-	TRBJ1-1	CASVLKQGFTEAFF	TGTGCCAGCGTGTTAAAACAGGGATTCACTGAAGCTTTCTTT
-	TRBV9	-	TRBJ1-2	CASSATGIANYGYTF	TGTGCCAGCAGCGCCACAGGGATCGCAAACTATGGCTACACCTTC
-	TRBV7-2	-	TRBJ1-2	CASSLWGPDSTSNYGYTF	TGTGCCAGCAGCTTATGGGGGCCCGACAGTACTTCCAACTATGGCTACACCTTC
-	TRBV4-1	TRBD2	TRBJ2-1	CASRPGTSGYNEQFF	TGCGCCAGCAGGCCCGGGACTAGCGGATACAATGAGCAGTTCTTC
-	TRBV2	-	TRBJ1-1	CASSERVNTEAFF	TGTGCCAGCAGTGAACGGGTGAACACTGAAGCTTTCTTT
-	TRBV7-8	TRBD2	TRBJ2-3	CASSLGTSGRTDTQYF	TGTGCCAGCAGCTTAGGGACTAGCGGGAGAACAGATACGCAGTATTTT
-	TRBV11-2	TRBD1	TRBJ2-6	CASSLVGTGVSGANVLTF	TGTGCCAGCAGCTTAGTAGGGACAGGGGTCTCTGGGGCCAACGTCCTGACTTTC
-	TRBV6-5	TRBD2	TRBJ2-3	CASSYTLAGGSDTQYF	TGTGCCAGCAGTTACACACTAGCGGGAGGGTCAGATACGCAGTATTTT
-	TRBV9	-	TRBJ2-5	CASSVARLSETQYF	TGTGCCAGCAGCGTAGCGAGACTATCCGAGACCCAGTACTTC
-	TRBV7-2	TRBD1	TRBJ1-2	CASSLGQGQEGYTF	TGTGCCAGCAGCTTAGGTCAAGGACAGGAGGGCTACACCTTC
-	TRBV6-2/TRBV6-3	TRBD1	TRBJ1-1	CASSSMTGEAFF	TGTGCCAGCAGCTCTATGACAGGGGAAGCTTTCTTT
-	TRBV5-8	-	TRBJ1-4	CASSRQVNEKLFF	TGTGCCAGCAGCCGACAGGTTAATGAAAAACTGTTTTTT
-	TRBV19	-	TRBJ2-6	CASKWGDSGANVLTF	TGTGCCAGTAAATGGGGAGACTCTGGGGCCAACGTCCTGACTTTC
-	TRBV5-4	TRBD1	TRBJ1-1	CASSVGTAPRGTEAFF	TGTGCCAGCAGCGTCGGGACAGCTCCCCGGGGCACTGAAGCTTTCTTT
-	TRBV10-3	-	TRBJ1-2	CAIRDNWSVGYTF	TGTGCCATCAGAGACAATTGGTCCGTTGGCTACACCTTC
-	TRBV28	TRBD1	TRBJ1-2	CASSLMGQGARGYTF	TGTGCCAGCAGTTTAATGGGACAGGGGGCGCGTGGCTACACCTTC
-	TRBV6-5	-	TRBJ1-1	CASSFRVTEAFF	TGTGCCAGCAGTTTCAGGGTTACTGAAGCTTTCTTT
-	TRBV5-1	-	TRBJ1-3	CASSLSTGGNTIYF	TGCGCCAGCAGCTTGTCGACAGGAGGAAACACCATATATTTT
-	TRBV7-6	-	TRBJ2-1	CASSLRGSSYNEQFF	TGTGCCAGCAGCTTACGGGGGAGCTCCTACAATGAGCAGTTCTTC
-	TRBV25-1	TRBD2	TRBJ2-3	CASSESGSGRIRLHTQYF	TGTGCCAGCAGTGAATCGGGTAGCGGGAGGATACGTCTTCATACGCAGTATTTT
-	TRBV7-9	TRBD1	TRBJ2-4	CASSPTGVVNIQYF	TGTGCCAGCAGCCCGACAGGGGTTGTAAACATTCAGTACTTC
-	TRBV24-1	-	TRBJ1-2	CATSDPKGQYYGYTF	TGTGCCACCAGCGACCCCAAAGGACAGTACTATGGCTACACCTTC
-	TRBV5-1	-	TRBJ2-3	CASSLAVTGETDTQYF	TGCGCCAGCAGCTTGGCCGTGACTGGCGAGACAGATACGCAGTATTTT
-	TRBV5-6	TRBD1	TRBJ1-2	CASSLSDRAYGYTF	TGTGCCAGCAGCTTGTCCGACAGGGCTTATGGCTACACCTTC
-	TRBV5-6	TRBD1	TRBJ1-1	CASSLGQGVTEAFF	TGTGCCAGCAGCTTGGGACAGGGGGTCACTGAAGCTTTCTTT
-	TRBV14	TRBD1	TRBJ2-3	CASSPTGQGLTDTQYF	TGTGCCAGCAGCCCGACGGGACAGGGGCTCACAGATACGCAGTATTTT
once	TRBV5-5	TRBD1	TRBJ2-7	CASSLEGRTGYFNAYEQYF	TGTGCCAGCAGCTTGGAGGGGCGGACAGGGTACTTCAATGCCTACGAGCAGTACTTC
-	TRBV24-1	-	TRBJ2-7	CATSDMMTVSYEQYF	TGTGCCACCAGTGATATGATGACAGTTTCCTACGAGCAGTACTTC
few	TRBV7-2	-	TRBJ1-2	CASSLGTSNYGYTF	TGTGCCAGCAGCTTAGGGACTTCAAACTATGGCTACACCTTC
-	TRBV5-4	-	TRBJ1-2	CASSLPGQGYGYTF	TGTGCCAGCAGCTTGCCGGGACAAGGGTATGGCTACACCTTC
few	TRBV3-1/TRBV3-2	TRBD1	TRBJ1-3	CASSPNRGSSGNTIYF	TGTGCCAGCAGCCCAAACAGGGGAAGCTCTGGAAACACCATATATTTT
-	TRBV5-1	TRBD1	TRBJ2-7	CASSPIGQVGLYEQYF	TGCGCCAGCAGCCCGATCGGACAGGTAGGGTTATACGAGCAGTACTTC
few	TRBV28	TRBD1	TRBJ1-3	CASSSTGVGNTIYF	TGTGCCAGCAGTTCGACAGGGGTCGGAAACACCATATATTTT
-	TRBV7-2	TRBD1	TRBJ2-3	CASSQGARTDMQYF	TGTGCCAGCAGTCAGGGGGCGCGCACAGATATGCAGTATTTT
once	TRBV2	TRBD2	TRBJ2-7	CASSKTSGVYEQYF	TGTGCCAGCAGTAAAACTAGCGGGGTCTACGAGCAGTACTTC